This T cell receptor beta chain comes out of a study of cytomegalovirus exposure and HLA in healthy donors. Study-wide results and caveats: Reportedly, HLA-A and HLA-B alleles of most subjects were accurately predicted from TCR beta.

Concerning this clone itself: Its antigen is not identified.

Germline V gene data show CDR1 as LNHDA and CDR2 as SQIVND (reference sequence). V lost 3 bases to trimming and J lost 4 bases; unmatched junction nucleotides: 2. The CDR3 is made up of 14 amino acids. The primer mix had 60 Vbeta and 13 Jbeta primers. TCRdb's table, derived via immunoSEQ multiplex PCR, lists solely in-frame clones and lacks some. Among about 220,000 clones listed, more than 65% were seen once. This sequence originates from a young man in good health and CMV-seronegative. The sample consisted of PBMCs. This rearrangement joins TRBV19 to TRBJ2-4; TRBD1 matches at 8 bases. The CDR3 DNA sequence: TGTGCCAGTAGTATTACAGGGGGTAAAAACATTCAGTACTTC. As protein: CASSITGGKNIQYF.